Listed below are T cell receptor beta chains from one sample, sequenced in a study of T cells in localized non-small cell lung cancer. Sequenced by immunoSEQ multiplex PCR; TCRdb stores in-frame clones only, minus some. The profile covers 75,000 to 90,000 clones, with just under 85% appearing a single time and approximately 2.8% taken by the ten largest. Here the sequenced sample was peripheral blood, taken before any cancer treatment. The receptor source for this set is a man aged 35 to 70 with stage I lung adenocarcinoma. CDR3s include the opening cysteine and the closing phenylalanine or tryptophan. Fields, in order: D gene, clone size, V gene, J gene, CDR3 DNA, CDR3 protein. A D gene is named only where the DNA matches it firmly. Clone size appears in some rows only: once, few, many, or a class for an expanded clone.

TRBD2	.	TRBV7-9	TRBJ2-3	TGTGCCAGCAGCCATCTAGCGGCTGTGGAGGATACGCAGTATTTT	CASSHLAAVEDTQYF
.	.	TRBV1	TRBJ1-5	TGCACCAGCAGCCCTAGAGGGACATTGGGGCTCAATCAGCCCCAGCATTTT	CTSSPRGTLGLNQPQHF
.	once	TRBV7-3	TRBJ2-3	TGTGCCAGCAGCCAGGACGGAGGCACAGATACGCAGTATTTT	CASSQDGGTDTQYF
TRBD2	.	TRBV4-3	TRBJ2-1	TGCGCCAGCAGCCAGTTCAGGGCTAGCGGGGTTGAGCAGTTCTTC	CASSQFRASGVEQFF
.	once	TRBV6-6	TRBJ1-3	TGTGCCAGCCTCAAGTCCGGAAACACCATATATTTT	CASLKSGNTIYF
.	.	TRBV6-6	TRBJ2-2	TGTGCCAGCAGTCGAGACAGGAACACCGGGGAGCTGTTTTTT	CASSRDRNTGELFF
.	.	TRBV5-1	TRBJ2-6	TGCGCCAGCAGTTTCGGGACGACCGTCTCTGGGGCCAACGTCCTGACTTTC	CASSFGTTVSGANVLTF
.	once	TRBV7-9	TRBJ1-2	TGTGCCAGCAGCTCCTACAGGGATGGCTACACCTTC	CASSSYRDGYTF
TRBD2	.	TRBV12-5	TRBJ2-3	TGTGCTAGTGGTTTGGATTCCGGGGGGGCGACAGATACGCAGTATTTT	CASGLDSGGATDTQYF
.	.	TRBV18	TRBJ2-3	TGTGCCAGCTCACCAACCGGGTTCACAGATACGCAGTATTTT	CASSPTGFTDTQYF
.	.	TRBV11-1	TRBJ1-3	TGTGCCAGCAGCCTAAGACACTCTGGAAACACCATATATTTT	CASSLRHSGNTIYF
.	.	TRBV18	TRBJ2-7	TGTGCCAGCTCACCGCCAACAGGGAACTCCTACGAGCAGTACTTC	CASSPPTGNSYEQYF
TRBD1	.	TRBV4-3	TRBJ2-7	TGCGCCAGCAGCCAAGATCGCGCTGGACAGGGGACTTTCGACGAGCAGTACTTC	CASSQDRAGQGTFDEQYF
.	.	TRBV5-1	TRBJ1-4	TGCGCCAGCAGAAGAGGTTCATATGCTAATGAAAAACTGTTTTTT	CASRRGSYANEKLFF
TRBD2	few	TRBV28	TRBJ2-7	TGTGCCAGCAGTCCTAGCGGGGCCTCCTACGAGCAGTACTTC	CASSPSGASYEQYF
.	.	TRBV10-1	TRBJ2-1	TGCGCCAGTGGATCGAACAGTGAGCAGTTCTTC	CASGSNSEQFF
TRBD1	few	TRBV9	TRBJ1-3	TGTGCCAGCAGCGCCACAGGGGATTCAAACACCATATATTTT	CASSATGDSNTIYF
TRBD2	.	TRBV27	TRBJ2-2	TGTGCCAGCAGTGTGGGACTAGCGGGAGGCGCGAACACCGGGGAGCTGTTTTTT	CASSVGLAGGANTGELFF
.	once	TRBV5-6	TRBJ2-3	TGTGCCAGCAGCCCGGGGCGAGATACGCAGTATTTT	CASSPGRDTQYF
.	few	TRBV19	TRBJ2-7	TGTGCCAGTAGTATCGGGGCCAGCTCCTACGAGCAGTACTTC	CASSIGASSYEQYF
TRBD1	.	TRBV6-6	TRBJ2-1	TGTGCCAGCAAAACCGGGACAGGGTACAATGAGCAGTTCTTC	CASKTGTGYNEQFF
.	.	TRBV28	TRBJ1-2	TGTGCCAGCAGGACCGGACCTGAATTGGGCTACACCTTC	CASRTGPELGYTF